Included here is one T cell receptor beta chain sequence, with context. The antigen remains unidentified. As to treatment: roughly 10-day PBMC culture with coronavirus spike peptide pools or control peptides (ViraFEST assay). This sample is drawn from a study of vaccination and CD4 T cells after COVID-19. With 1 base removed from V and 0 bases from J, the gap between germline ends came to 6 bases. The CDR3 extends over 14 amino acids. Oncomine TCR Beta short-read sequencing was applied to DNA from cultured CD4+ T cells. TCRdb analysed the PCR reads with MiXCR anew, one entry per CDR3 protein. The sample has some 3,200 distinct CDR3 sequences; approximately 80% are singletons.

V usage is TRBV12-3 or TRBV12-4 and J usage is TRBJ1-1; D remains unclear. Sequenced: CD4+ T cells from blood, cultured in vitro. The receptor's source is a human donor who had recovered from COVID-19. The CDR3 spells CASSLDGMNTEAFF. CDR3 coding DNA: TGTGCCAGCAGTTTAGACGGAATGAACACTGAAGCTTTCTTT.